The clone carrying this TCR beta chain was detected only once. Antigen: not known. These data originate in a study of CD8+CD57+ T cells in acquired aplastic anemia. Study context: CD4+ and CD8+ cells, once sorted, gave DNA averaging around 3.2 ug. Some 10 million reads were obtained on average for healthy donor CD4+ cells. Whole-study findings and limits: Patients did not significantly differ from controls in CD8+ Simpson's diversity.

V lost 0 bases and J 5 bases, leaving 7 bases between the germline ends. The CDR3 sequence is 13 residues long. Germline V gives CDR1 SGHTA, CDR2 FQGNSA. The study profiled TCR beta VDJ and CDR3 using genomic DNA as template. Using its own MiXCR run on the reads, TCRdb lists one record per CDR3 protein. The profile covers 200,000 to 250,000 distinct CDR3 sequences, with 34% appearing a single time and more than 0.95% taken by the ten largest. The chain has TRBV7-2 and TRBJ1-1; possible D gene TRBD1, 5 bases. Sequenced material: sorted CD4+, CD8+, or CD8+CD57+ T cells (not recorded which) from PBMCs. This sequence was found in a human donor in good health, serving as a control. CDR3 in amino acids: CASSLARVTEAFF. CDR3 coding DNA: TGTGCCAGCAGCTTAGCCAGGGTTACTGAAGCTTTCTTT.